This T cell receptor beta chain stems from a study of blood T cells in healthy people across ages (dated by TCRdb to 2014 to 2015). Describing the broader study: Template switching captured roughly one uniquely barcoded TCR beta cDNA molecule per two T cells in model experiments. For two donors (one aged 18 to 30 and one aged 80 or older), the study analyzed two additional independent replicas of 1 million unique cDNA reads from the same blood draw. To track age-related changes in TCR beta repertoire diversity, the study relied on deep sequencing normalized with unique cDNA molecular identifiers. Four age groups were formed from the donors: young (average 16 years), middle-aged (approximately 40), aged (roughly 58) and long-lived (around 82). To avoid experimental bias, donors of different ages were randomly spread across the sequencing lanes. Findings and caveats that apply to the study as a whole: Because the CMV infection status of the donors was unknown, age-related changes in expanded clonotypes may potentially have been confounded. Compared with the aged group, more naive CD4+ T cells, fewer expanded clones and increased TCR diversity were shown by the long-lived group, suggesting age selection. The percentage of naive T cells measured by flow cytometry correlated strongly with observed TCR beta diversity. Conclusive comparison of naive and antigen-experienced compartments was prevented by the profiling of bulk unsorted PBMCs. Estimates of total diversity based on one million sequenced T cells were considered lower bounds and underestimates. As age increased, observed TCR beta diversity per million T cells dropped in a roughly linear way, and a significant reduction was already evident by age 40.

V is shortened by 7 bases, J by 4 bases, and the region joining them spans 11 bases. From the germline V gene, CDR1 is SNHLY and CDR2 is FYNNEI. The CDR3, cysteine through phenylalanine, is 13 amino acids long. Only the CDR3 part of the read is kept: 39 bases, read in frame from the first base. Library method: 5' RACE. Sequenced using an Illumina HiSeq 2500. The second PCR ran for roughly 7 to 11 cycles and used a J-beta primer mix along with a sample-barcoded 5' primer. A template-switch 5' adaptor carrying 12 random nucleotides introduced a unique molecular identifier onto each TCR beta cDNA molecule. At least 2.5 million CDR3-containing paired-end reads were obtained from each sample. First-strand cDNA was synthesized from all RNA with the Mint cDNA synthesis kit, primed by a TRBC-specific oligonucleotide. Following uracil-DNA glycosylase treatment, a first 18-cycle PCR with universal primers M1SS and BC2_uni_R was performed on all cDNA. Processing in the source paper ran as follows. For normalization, 1 million high-quality reads were randomly selected from each sample, with every read carrying a distinct molecular identifier. Reads sharing molecular identifiers were discarded rather than binned into consensus sequences. MiTCR, with a Q25 quality threshold and the strictest error-elimination algorithm, was used for CDR3 identification, clonotype clustering and error correction. A nonparametric unseen species model with Euler transformation was used to estimate lower-bound total TCR beta diversity. The public reads were reprocessed in TCRdb via fastp at Q25 and MiXCR, keeping in-frame beta chains. A single entry per CDR3 protein holds the most common genes and DNA from its merged rows. These V and J calls rely on TCRdb rather than the paper's analysis. The sample table contains hundreds of thousands of distinct CDR3 sequences; only one count was recorded for roughly 43% of them. Around an eighth of the sample rests with the top ten.

This clonotype was detected only a few times. It has no known antigen specificity. There are no base qualities to consult, and no much larger clone falls within one base. The roughly 39 donors, aged about 6 to 95 years, were systemically healthy Caucasian individuals from Russia. Around 10 milliliters of peripheral blood were drawn from each donor into EDTA-treated Vacutainer tubes. PBMCs were isolated by Ficoll-Paque density-gradient centrifugation, with at least 6.5 million obtained per sample. Trizol reagent was used to extract total RNA from PBMCs, with at least 6 micrograms per sample. Naive CD45RAhigh/CD27high T cell percentages were measured by flow cytometry on a PBMC aliquot from every donor.

The chain couples TRBV2 to TRBJ2-1; the D gene is tentatively TRBD1 or TRBD2, each matching 5 bases. The receptor's source is a young man in good health. Material for sequencing was blood. The CDR3 sequence is CASNRGEYNEQFF. The DNA sequence follows: TGTGCCAGCAATCGGGGCGAGTACAATGAGCAGTTCTTC.